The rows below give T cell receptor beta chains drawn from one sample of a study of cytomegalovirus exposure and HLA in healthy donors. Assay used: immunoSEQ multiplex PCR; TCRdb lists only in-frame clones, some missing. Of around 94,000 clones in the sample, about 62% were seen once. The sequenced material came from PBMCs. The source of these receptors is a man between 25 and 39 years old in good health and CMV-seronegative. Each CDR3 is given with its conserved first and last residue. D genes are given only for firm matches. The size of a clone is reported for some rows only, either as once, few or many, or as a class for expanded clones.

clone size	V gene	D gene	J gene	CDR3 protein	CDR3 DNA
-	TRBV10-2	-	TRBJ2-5	CAVSGLDLWTQYF	TGCGCCGTTTCAGGGCTAGACCTTTGGACCCAGTACTTC
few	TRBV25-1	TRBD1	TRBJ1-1	CASRDRAGEAFF	TGTGCCAGCAGGGACAGGGCGGGAGAAGCTTTCTTT
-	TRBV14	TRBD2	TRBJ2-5	CASSQGRRGGQETQYF	TGTGCCAGCAGCCAAGGACGGCGGGGGGGCCAAGAGACCCAGTACTTC
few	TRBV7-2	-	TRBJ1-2	CASSLKASYGYTF	TGTGCCAGCAGCTTAAAAGCGTCTTATGGCTACACCTTC
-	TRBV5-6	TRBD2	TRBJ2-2	CASSPLGLAATNTGELFF	TGTGCCAGCAGCCCTCTGGGACTAGCGGCGACGAACACCGGGGAGCTGTTTTTT
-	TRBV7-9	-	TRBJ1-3	CASSLGQAVAGNTIYF	TGTGCCAGCAGCTTAGGACAGGCAGTAGCGGGAAACACCATATATTTT
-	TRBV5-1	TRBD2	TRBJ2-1	CASSLGSSGINEQFF	TGCGCCAGCAGCTTGGGATCTAGCGGGATCAATGAGCAGTTCTTC
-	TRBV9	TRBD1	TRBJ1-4	CASSHDRDLVSNEKLFF	TGTGCCAGCAGCCACGACAGGGATCTGGTTTCTAATGAAAAACTGTTTTTT
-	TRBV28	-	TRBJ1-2	CASSLINYGYTF	TGTGCCAGCAGTTTAATAAACTATGGCTACACCTTC
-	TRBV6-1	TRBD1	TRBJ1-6	CASRGTGPYNSPLHF	TGTGCCAGCAGGGGGACAGGGCCCTATAATTCACCCCTCCACTTT
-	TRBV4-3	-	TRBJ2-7	CASSQENGSPYYEQYF	TGCGCCAGCAGCCAAGAGAACGGTAGTCCATACTACGAGCAGTACTTC
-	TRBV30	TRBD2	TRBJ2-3	CGGGRFGSDTQYF	TGTGGGGGCGGGAGATTTGGGTCAGATACGCAGTATTTT
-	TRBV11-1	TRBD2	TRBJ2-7	CASSLASSGEQYF	TGTGCCAGCAGCTTAGCGTCTAGCGGCGAGCAGTACTTC
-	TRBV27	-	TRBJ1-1	CASSNNFNTEAFF	TGTGCCAGCAGTAACAATTTTAACACTGAAGCTTTCTTT
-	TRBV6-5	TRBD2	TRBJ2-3	CASSYTSGGADTQYF	TGTGCCAGCAGTTACACTAGCGGGGGGGCCGATACGCAGTATTTT
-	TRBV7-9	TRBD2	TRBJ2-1	CASARTSGYNEQFF	TGTGCCAGCGCCCGGACTAGCGGCTACAATGAGCAGTTCTTC
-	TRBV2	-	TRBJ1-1	CASSVGARNTEAFF	TGTGCCAGCAGTGTGGGGGCTCGAAACACTGAAGCTTTCTTT
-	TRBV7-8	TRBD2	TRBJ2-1	CASSLGTGTSGSHEQFF	TGTGCCAGCAGCTTAGGGACGGGGACTAGCGGGAGCCATGAGCAGTTCTTC
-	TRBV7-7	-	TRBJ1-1	CASSLEYSTEAFF	TGTGCTAGCAGCTTAGAATACAGCACTGAAGCTTTCTTT
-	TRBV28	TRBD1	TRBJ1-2	CASSLVQGGYGYTF	TGTGCCAGCAGTCTCGTACAGGGGGGCTATGGCTACACCTTC
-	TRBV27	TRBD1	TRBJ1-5	CASGGQLNQPQHF	TGTGCCAGCGGGGGACAGCTCAATCAGCCCCAGCATTTT
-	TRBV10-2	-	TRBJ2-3	CASSEYVSLRRGEASTDTQYF	TGCGCCAGCAGTGAGTATGTGTCTCTTCGCAGGGGAGAAGCTAGCACAGATACGCAGTATTTT
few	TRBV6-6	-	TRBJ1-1	CASSRRVPSVEAFF	TGTGCCAGCAGCCGCCGGGTCCCTTCAGTTGAAGCTTTCTTT
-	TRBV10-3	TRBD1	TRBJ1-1	CAITRQGDTEAFF	TGTGCCATCACCCGACAGGGGGACACTGAAGCTTTCTTT
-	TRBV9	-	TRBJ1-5	CASSDDIAGEPQHF	TGTGCCAGCAGCGACGACATAGCGGGGGAGCCCCAGCATTTT
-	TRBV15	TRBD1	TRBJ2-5	CATSKGGTGIQETQYF	TGTGCCACCAGCAAGGGAGGGACAGGGATACAAGAGACCCAGTACTTC